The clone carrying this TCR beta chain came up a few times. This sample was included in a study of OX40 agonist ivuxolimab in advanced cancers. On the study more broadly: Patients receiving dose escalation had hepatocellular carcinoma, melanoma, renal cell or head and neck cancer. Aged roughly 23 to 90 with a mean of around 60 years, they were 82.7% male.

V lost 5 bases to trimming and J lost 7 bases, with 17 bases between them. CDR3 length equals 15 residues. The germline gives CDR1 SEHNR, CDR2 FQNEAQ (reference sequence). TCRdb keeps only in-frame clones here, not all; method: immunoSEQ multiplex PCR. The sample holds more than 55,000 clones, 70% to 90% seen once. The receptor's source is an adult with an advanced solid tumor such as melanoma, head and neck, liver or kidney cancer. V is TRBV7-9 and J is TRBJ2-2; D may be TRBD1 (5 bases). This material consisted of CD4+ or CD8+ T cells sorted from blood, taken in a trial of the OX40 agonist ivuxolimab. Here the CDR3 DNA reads TGTGCCAGCAGCGGGGCCCCTCTAAGCATCGGGGAGCTGTTTTTT. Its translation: CASSGAPLSIGELFF.